This TCR beta chain was identified in a study of blood T cell repertoires in COVID-19. In the original analysis: Counts of nucleated cells, estimated from reference gene primer amplification, were obtained. Produced via immunoSEQ multiplex PCR; TCRdb's table is partial and in-frame only. For V, J and clone size, that table is used; D and trimming come from the DNA. The profile shows fewer than 250,000 clones, approximately 84% of them singletons. The ends lost 0 bases at V and 4 bases at J; junction bases unmatched: 3. The CDR3 covers 14 residues. The germline V gene encodes CDR1 SGHRS and CDR2 YFSETQ.

The chain combines TRBV5-1 with TRBJ1-1; 7 bases are shared with TRBD1. The sequenced material came from peripheral blood. This sequence originates from a woman between 65 and 79 years old with active or convalescent COVID-19. The CDR3 DNA follows: TGCGCCAGCAGCTTGGACAGGGGAGTCACTGAAGCTTTCTTT. Its protein is CASSLDRGVTEAFF.